This T cell receptor (beta chain) was sequenced in a study of blood T cell repertoires in COVID-19. Study-wide context: Donors in the United States, Italy and Spain gave samples during acute or convalescent COVID-19. Sources were T cells, B-cell-depleted T cells, or PBMCs; the material itself was cDNA or gDNA.

Per the original methods: Researchers report that nucleated cell counts were estimated from reference gene primer amplification. Repertoires were generated with immunoSEQ multiplex PCR, while TCRdb's copy carries only in-frame clones and drops some. V, J and clone size derive from that table, while D and trimming were established from the DNA sequence. The table records approximately 300,000 clones, approximately 85% of them present only once. This CDR3 contains 13 residues. The germline CDR1 and CDR2 sequences are KGHSH and LQKENI. The ends were cut back, 3 bases at V and 8 bases at J, with 11 bases in the middle.

The chain employs TRBV18 and TRBJ2-1; D is perhaps TRBD2 (6 bases). The source is a woman between 50 and 59 years old with acute or convalescent COVID-19. The sample taken for sequencing was peripheral blood. The CDR3 loop reads CASSPQAGYEQFF. The CDR3 DNA is TGTGCCAGCTCACCCCAAGCGGGTTATGAGCAGTTCTTC.